The 20 T cell receptor beta chains reported below all come from one sample, sequenced in a study of blood T cell repertoires in COVID-19. Only in-frame clones appear in the TCRdb table, and some are missing; sequencing was by immunoSEQ multiplex PCR. Among approximately 100,000 clones, roughly 88% were seen once, and the ten largest hold approximately 7.9%. Sequenced material: peripheral blood. These receptors all come from a woman older than 75 with active or convalescent COVID-19.

V and J are TRBV7-9 and TRBJ2-7; 8 nucleotides align to TRBD1. CDR1 SEHNR and CDR2 FQNEAQ come from the germline V gene (reference sequence). This CDR3 has 17 amino acids. J lost 0 bases, V lost 6 bases, and 13 bases had no gene match. The CDR3, as DNA: TGTGCCAGCAGGTCCGGGATTCAGGGGGCGAGCTCCTACGAGCAGTACTTC. This encodes CASRSGIQGASSYEQYF.

This chain joins TRBV7-8 and TRBJ2-1, with TRBD2 matching over 8 bases. The CDR3 has 15 amino acids. J gave up 6 bases and V 2 bases, and 6 bases lay outside the gene matches. The germline gives CDR1 SGHVS, CDR2 FQNEAQ. In DNA, the CDR3 is TGTGCCAGCAGCTTAACCGGGACTAGGATCAATGAGCAGTTCTTC. Its protein is CASSLTGTRINEQFF.

CDR3 sequence (DNA): TGTGCCAGCAGTTTAGGGCGGGGCCAGGGGCAGTACTTC. Translated: CASSLGRGQGQYF. The chain is built from TRBV28 and TRBJ2-7, with D possibly TRBD2 on 6 matching bases. CDR1 is MDHEN and CDR2 is SYDVKM in the germline V gene. This CDR3 has 13 amino acids. V shed 2 bases and J shed 9 bases, with 14 bases lying between them.

The CDR3 is CASSYEGYNEQFF. As DNA, the CDR3 is TGTGCCAGCAGTTACGAGGGCTACAATGAGCAGTTCTTC. The genes are TRBV6-5 and TRBJ2-1; a weak D match, TRBD2 (5 bases). The CDR3 contains 13 residues. Per the germline V gene, CDR1 is MNHEY and CDR2 is SVGAGI. V was clipped by 2 bases and J by 3 bases, with 5 bases between them.

The CDR3 DNA sequence: TGCGCCAGCAGCTGGAGCCCCGGGACTAGCCTAGCAGATACGCAGTATTTT. Its translation: CASSWSPGTSLADTQYF. The genes are TRBV5-1 and TRBJ2-3; 9 bases map to TRBD2. The germline V gene has CDR1 SGHRS and CDR2 YFSETQ. V lost 3 bases and J lost 4; bases outside the gene matches: 12. The CDR3 is 17 residues long.

CDR3 sequence reads: CASSLASVVFF. In nucleotides, the CDR3 is TGTGCCAGCAGTTTGGCTAGCGTTGTGTTCTTC. V is TRBV6-1 and J is TRBJ2-1; weak D call: TRBD2 (6 bases). The CDR3 spans 11 residues. CDR1 and CDR2 (germline): MNHNS, SASEGT. The V end was cut by 5 bases, the J end by 15 bases, with 14 bases between.

The J gene is TRBJ1-4, the V gene TRBV7-2, with D possibly TRBD1 on 5 matching bases. Trimming removed 1 base at V and 0 bases at J, with 15 bases between. CDR1 SGHTA and CDR2 FQGNSA come from the germline V gene. The CDR3 has 18 residues. The CDR3: CASSLESLTGATNEKLFF. CDR3 DNA: TGTGCCAGCAGCTTAGAATCCTTAACAGGCGCAACTAATGAAAAACTGTTTTTT.

The J gene is TRBJ2-5, the V gene TRBV2; 8 nucleotides align to TRBD2. The CDR3 consists of 13 residues. The junction had 4 bases not matched to a gene; V was cut back by 8 bases and J by 2 bases. The V gene's germline CDR1 is SNHLY and CDR2 FYNNEI. The DNA of the CDR3 is TGTGCCAGCGGGGGACTAGATCAAGAGACCCAGTACTTC. This gives the protein CASGGLDQETQYF.

J is TRBJ2-5 and V is TRBV6-2 or TRBV6-3; 8 bases are shared with TRBD1. The CDR3 length is 16 residues. The V gene's germline CDR1 is MNHEY and CDR2 SVGEGT. V shed 4 bases and J 4 bases; nucleotides not matched to a gene: 11. CDR3 in amino acids: CASSSLRTGKRETQYF. The CDR3 bases are TGTGCCAGCAGTTCCCTACGGACAGGGAAGAGAGAGACCCAGTACTTC.

The V and J genes are TRBV10-3 and TRBJ2-1; 10 bases agree with TRBD2. The V segment lost 1 base and the J segment 11 bases; nucleotides outside the gene matches: 8. CDR1 and CDR2 from the germline V gene are ENHRY and SYGVKD. The CDR3 loop spans 15 amino acids. The CDR3 DNA reads TGTGCCATCAGTGAGTGGGCTAGCGGGAGCCCGCAGCAGTTCTTC. Encoded protein: CAISEWASGSPQQFF.

The rearrangement joins TRBV6-5 to TRBJ2-7; 11 nucleotides agree with TRBD2. The germline V gene has CDR1 MNHEY and CDR2 SVGAGI. The trim removed 4 bases at V and 3 bases at J, leaving 5 bases unmatched. The CDR3 has 15 residues. The CDR3 coding sequence is TGTGCCAGCAGTTTCGGGACTAGCGGAGTCTACGAGCAGTACTTC. Translation gives CASSFGTSGVYEQYF.

The gene calls are TRBV9 and TRBJ2-1; 12 bases map to TRBD2. Trimming at V came to 1 base and at J to 5 bases, leaving 4 bases not matched to a gene. The CDR3 spans 16 residues. From germline, CDR1 is SGDLS and CDR2 YYNGEE. For the CDR3, the DNA is TGTGCCAGCAGCGTAAGGGGACTAGCGGGCAACAATGAGCAGTTCTTC. This gives the protein CASSVRGLAGNNEQFF.

The genes are TRBV15 and TRBJ1-1, with 10 bases matching TRBD1. Germline trimming cut 5 bases from V and 5 bases from J; bases unmatched to any gene: 14. CDR1 LNHNV and CDR2 YYDKDF come from the germline V gene (reference sequence). This CDR3 is 17 amino acids long. CDR3 sequence: CATSGGLTGGVSTEAFF. The DNA for the CDR3 is TGTGCCACCAGCGGGGGCCTGACAGGGGGCGTTTCGACTGAAGCTTTCTTT.

The V call is TRBV30, the J call TRBJ1-5, with 8 bases lining up with TRBD1. V lost 0 bases and J lost 6; bases outside the gene matches: 4. The CDR3 contains 14 residues. Per germline, CDR1 GTSNPN and CDR2 SVGIG (reference sequence). CDR3 sequence: CAWSVAGGGQPQHF. DNA of the CDR3: TGTGCCTGGAGTGTAGCAGGGGGCGGTCAGCCCCAGCATTTT.

This chain connects TRBV4-1 to TRBJ2-2; TRBD1 matches 9 bases. This CDR3 has 15 amino acids. CDR1 is MGHRA, CDR2 YSYEKL, per germline. V lost 4 bases to trimming and J lost 6 bases; unmatched junction nucleotides: 6. CDR3 sequence reads: CASSRDRVLSGELFF. CDR3 bases: TGCGCCAGCAGCCGGGACAGGGTTCTTTCCGGGGAGCTGTTTTTT.

This CDR3 reads CASSRRDSPLHF. The CDR3 DNA reads as TGTGCCAGCAGCCGCAGGGATTCACCCCTCCACTTT. The chain joins TRBV7-2 to TRBJ1-6; a possible D gene is TRBD1 (5 bases). The germline V and J ends were trimmed by 5 bases and 8 bases, with 7 bases remaining between them. CDR1 and CDR2 from the germline V gene are SGHTA and FQGNSA. The CDR3 runs 12 residues.

V usage is TRBV7-6 and J usage is TRBJ2-5; tentatively, D is TRBD2 (5 bases). With 4 bases removed from V and 4 bases from J, the gap between germline ends came to 10 bases. The CDR3 loop spans 13 amino acids. Germline V gene lookup returns CDR1 SGHVS and CDR2 FNYEAQ. CDR3 nucleotides: TGTGCCAGCAGCTCCATAGGAGGAGAGACCCAGTACTTC. Its translation: CASSSIGGETQYF.

The J gene is TRBJ2-7, the V gene TRBV9; D gene ambiguous. V was clipped by 0 bases and J by 2 bases, with 6 bases between them. The CDR3 contains 13 residues. Per germline, CDR1 SGDLS and CDR2 YYNGEE. The CDR3 loop reads CASSVDSPYEQYF. In nucleotides, the CDR3 is TGTGCCAGCAGCGTAGACAGCCCCTACGAGCAGTACTTC.

This sequence joins TRBV18 and TRBJ1-1; a weak D match, TRBD1 (6 bases). V dropped 3 bases and J dropped 1 base, with 12 bases sitting between them. This CDR3 has 15 amino acids. Germline CDR1 and CDR2: KGHSH and LQKENI. CDR3 sequence (DNA): TGTGCCAGCTCACCGGGGGGGGCACAGAACACTGAAGCTTTCTTT. This encodes CASSPGGAQNTEAFF.

The chain employs TRBV2 and TRBJ2-1, with a tentative D call TRBD1 (6 bases). Trimming cost V 4 bases and J 3 bases, with 16 bases left between them. Per germline, CDR1 SNHLY and CDR2 FYNNEI. The CDR3 consists of 16 residues. CDR3 DNA: TGTGCCAGCAGTGGAGGGGGTCATATAGGCTACAATGAGCAGTTCTTC. This encodes CASSGGGHIGYNEQFF.